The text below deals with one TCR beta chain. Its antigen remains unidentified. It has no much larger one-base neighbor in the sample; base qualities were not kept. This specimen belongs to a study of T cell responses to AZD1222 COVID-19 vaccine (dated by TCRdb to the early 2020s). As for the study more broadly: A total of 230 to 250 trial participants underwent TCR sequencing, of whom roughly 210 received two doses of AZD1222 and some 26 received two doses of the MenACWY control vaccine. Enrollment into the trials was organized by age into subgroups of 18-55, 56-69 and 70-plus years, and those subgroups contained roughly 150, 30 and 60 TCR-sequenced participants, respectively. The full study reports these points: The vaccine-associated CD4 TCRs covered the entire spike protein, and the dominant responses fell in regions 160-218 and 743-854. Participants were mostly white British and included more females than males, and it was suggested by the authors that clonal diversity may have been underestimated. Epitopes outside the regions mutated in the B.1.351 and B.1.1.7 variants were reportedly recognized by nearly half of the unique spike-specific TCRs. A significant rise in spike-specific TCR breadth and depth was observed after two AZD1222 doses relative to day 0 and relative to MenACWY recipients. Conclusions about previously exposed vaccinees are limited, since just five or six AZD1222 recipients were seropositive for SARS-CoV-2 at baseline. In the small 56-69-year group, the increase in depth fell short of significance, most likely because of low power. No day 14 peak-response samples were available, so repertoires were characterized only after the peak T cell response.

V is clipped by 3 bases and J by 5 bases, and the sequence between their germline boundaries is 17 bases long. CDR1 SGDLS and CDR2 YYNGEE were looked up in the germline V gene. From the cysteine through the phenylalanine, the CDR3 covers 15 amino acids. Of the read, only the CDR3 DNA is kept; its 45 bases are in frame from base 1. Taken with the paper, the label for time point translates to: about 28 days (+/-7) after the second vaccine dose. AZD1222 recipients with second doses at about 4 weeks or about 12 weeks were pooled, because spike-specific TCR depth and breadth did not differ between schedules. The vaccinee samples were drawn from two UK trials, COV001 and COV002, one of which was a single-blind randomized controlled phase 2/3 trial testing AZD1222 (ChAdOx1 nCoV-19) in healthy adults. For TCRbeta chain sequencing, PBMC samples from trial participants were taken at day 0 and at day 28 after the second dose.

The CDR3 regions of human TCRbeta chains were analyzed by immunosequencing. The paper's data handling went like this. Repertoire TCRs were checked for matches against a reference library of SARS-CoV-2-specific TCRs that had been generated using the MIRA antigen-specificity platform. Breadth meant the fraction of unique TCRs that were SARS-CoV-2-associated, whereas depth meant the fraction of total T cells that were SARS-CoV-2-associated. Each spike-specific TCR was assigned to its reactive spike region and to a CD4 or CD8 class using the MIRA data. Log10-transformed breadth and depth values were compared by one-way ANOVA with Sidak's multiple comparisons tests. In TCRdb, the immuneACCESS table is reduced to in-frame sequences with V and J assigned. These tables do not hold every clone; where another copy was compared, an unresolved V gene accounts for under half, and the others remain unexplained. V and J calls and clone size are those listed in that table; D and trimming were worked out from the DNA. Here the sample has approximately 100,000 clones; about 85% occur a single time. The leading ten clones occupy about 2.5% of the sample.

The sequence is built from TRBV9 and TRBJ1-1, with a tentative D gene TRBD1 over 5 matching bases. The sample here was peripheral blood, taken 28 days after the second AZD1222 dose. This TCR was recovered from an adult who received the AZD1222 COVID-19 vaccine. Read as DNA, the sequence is TGTGCCAGCAGCGCCCTCAATCGGGGGGGAACTGAAGCTTTCTTT. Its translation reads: CASSALNRGGTEAFF.